The text below deals with one TCR beta chain. What it binds is unknown. Germline CDR1 DFQATT, CDR2 SNEGSKA (reference sequence). The CDR3 loop spans 15 amino acids. The germline V and J ends were trimmed by 2 bases and 7 bases, with 17 bases remaining between them. Every sample yielded at least 6 million isolated PBMCs. This sample is part of a study of blood T cells in healthy people across ages. Study results and caveats: Across samples, TCR beta diversity tracked strongly with naive T cell percentage. Possibly, changes in expanded clonotypes were confounded because donor CMV status was unknown.

Using a J-beta primer mix together with a sample-barcoded 5' primer, a second PCR was run for about 6 to 12 cycles. MiXCR was run by TCRdb on the 5' RACE reads, yielding one entry per CDR3 protein. The table has about a million distinct CDR3 sequences, approximately 50% seen once; the top ten hold about 22%. The source of this sequence is a woman aged 55-75 years in good health. Sequences were obtained from blood. The chain couples TRBV20-1 to TRBJ2-2, with D possibly being TRBD2 (6 bases). The CDR3 spells CSARIRDSQGGELFF. The CDR3 DNA reads as TGCAGTGCTAGAATACGGGACTCCCAAGGCGGGGAGCTGTTTTTT.